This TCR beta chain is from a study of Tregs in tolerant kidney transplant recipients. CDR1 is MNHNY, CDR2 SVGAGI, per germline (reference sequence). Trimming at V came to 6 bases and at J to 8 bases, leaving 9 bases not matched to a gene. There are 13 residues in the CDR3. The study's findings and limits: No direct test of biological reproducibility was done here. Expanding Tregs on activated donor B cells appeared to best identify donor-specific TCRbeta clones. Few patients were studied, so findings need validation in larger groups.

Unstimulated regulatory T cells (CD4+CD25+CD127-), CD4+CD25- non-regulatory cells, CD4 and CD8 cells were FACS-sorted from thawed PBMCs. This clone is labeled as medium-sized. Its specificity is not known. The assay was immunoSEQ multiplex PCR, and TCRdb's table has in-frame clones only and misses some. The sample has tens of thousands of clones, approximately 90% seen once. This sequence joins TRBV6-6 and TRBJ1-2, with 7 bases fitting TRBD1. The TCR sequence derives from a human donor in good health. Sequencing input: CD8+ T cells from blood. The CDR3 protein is CASSWDSYYGYTF. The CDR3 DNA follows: TGTGCCAGCAGCTGGGACAGCTATTACGGCTACACCTTC.